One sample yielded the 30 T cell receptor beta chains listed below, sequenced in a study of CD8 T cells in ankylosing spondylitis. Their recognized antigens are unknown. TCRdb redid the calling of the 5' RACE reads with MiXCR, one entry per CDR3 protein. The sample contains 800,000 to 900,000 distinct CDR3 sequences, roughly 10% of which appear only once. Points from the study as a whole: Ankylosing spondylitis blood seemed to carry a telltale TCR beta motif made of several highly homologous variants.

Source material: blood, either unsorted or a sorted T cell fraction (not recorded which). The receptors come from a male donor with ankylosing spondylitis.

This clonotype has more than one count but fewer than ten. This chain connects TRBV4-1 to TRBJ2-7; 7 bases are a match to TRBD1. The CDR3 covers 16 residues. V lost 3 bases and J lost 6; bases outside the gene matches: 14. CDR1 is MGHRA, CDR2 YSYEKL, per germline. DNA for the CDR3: TGCGCCAGCAGCCATACCTTGGGGACAGTCGTTTTCGAGCAGTACTTC. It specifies CASSHTLGTVVFEQYF.

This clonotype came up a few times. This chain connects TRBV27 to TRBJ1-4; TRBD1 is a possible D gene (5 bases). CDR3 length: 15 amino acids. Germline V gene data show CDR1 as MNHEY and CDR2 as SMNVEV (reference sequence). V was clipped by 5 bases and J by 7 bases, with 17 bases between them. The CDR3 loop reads CASSTVQPGGEKLFF. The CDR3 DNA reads TGTGCCAGCAGTACAGTACAGCCGGGGGGTGAAAAACTGTTTTTT.

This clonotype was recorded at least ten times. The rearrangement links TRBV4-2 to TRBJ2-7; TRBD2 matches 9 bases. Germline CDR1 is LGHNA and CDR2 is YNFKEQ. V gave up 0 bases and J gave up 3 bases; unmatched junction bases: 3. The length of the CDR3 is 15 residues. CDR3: CASSQDASGDYEQYF. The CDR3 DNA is TGTGCCAGCAGCCAAGACGCTAGCGGGGACTACGAGCAGTACTTC.

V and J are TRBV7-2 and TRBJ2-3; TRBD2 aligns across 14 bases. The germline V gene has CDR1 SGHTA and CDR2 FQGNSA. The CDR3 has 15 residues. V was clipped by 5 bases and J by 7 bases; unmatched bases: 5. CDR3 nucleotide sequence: TGTGCCAGCAGCCTTGGACTAGCGGGAGGATATACGCAGTATTTT. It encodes CASSLGLAGGYTQYF.

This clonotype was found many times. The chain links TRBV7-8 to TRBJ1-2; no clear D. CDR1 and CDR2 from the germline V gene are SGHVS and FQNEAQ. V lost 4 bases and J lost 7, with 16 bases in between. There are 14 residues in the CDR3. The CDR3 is CASSWWASLGGYTF. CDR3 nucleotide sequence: TGTGCCAGCAGCTGGTGGGCATCACTTGGTGGCTACACCTTC.

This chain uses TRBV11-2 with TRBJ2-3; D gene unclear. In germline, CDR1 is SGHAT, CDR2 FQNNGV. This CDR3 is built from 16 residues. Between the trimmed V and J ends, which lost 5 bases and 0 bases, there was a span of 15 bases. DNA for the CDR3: TGTGCCAGCAGCCTGCATGGGATCCCTAGCACAGATACGCAGTATTTT. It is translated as CASSLHGIPSTDTQYF.

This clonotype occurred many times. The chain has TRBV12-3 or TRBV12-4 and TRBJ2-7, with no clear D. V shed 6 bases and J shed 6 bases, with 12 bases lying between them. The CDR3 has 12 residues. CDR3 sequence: CASRLPGVEQYF. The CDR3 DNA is TGTGCCAGCAGGCTCCCTGGGGTCGAGCAGTACTTC.

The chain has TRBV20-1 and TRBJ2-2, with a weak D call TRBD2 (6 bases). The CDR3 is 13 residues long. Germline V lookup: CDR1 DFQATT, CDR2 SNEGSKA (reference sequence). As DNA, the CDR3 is TGCAGCCTCTCCGGGAGAGCGAGCCGGGAGCTGTTTTTT. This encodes CSLSGRASRELFF.

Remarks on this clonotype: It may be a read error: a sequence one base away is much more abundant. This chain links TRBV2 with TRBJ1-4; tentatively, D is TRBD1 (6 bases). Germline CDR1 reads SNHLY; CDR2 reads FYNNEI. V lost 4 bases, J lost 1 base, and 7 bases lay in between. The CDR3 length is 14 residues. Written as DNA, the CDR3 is TGTGCCAGCAGTGCGACAGGAACTAATGAAAAACTGTTTTTT. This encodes CASSATGTNEKLFF. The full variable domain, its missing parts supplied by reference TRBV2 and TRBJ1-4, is EPEVTQTPSHQVTQMGQEVILRCVPISNHLYFYWYRQILGQKVEFLVSFYNNEISEKSEIFDDQFSVERPDGSNFTLKIRSTKLEDSAMYFCASSATGTNEKLFFGSGTQLSVL.

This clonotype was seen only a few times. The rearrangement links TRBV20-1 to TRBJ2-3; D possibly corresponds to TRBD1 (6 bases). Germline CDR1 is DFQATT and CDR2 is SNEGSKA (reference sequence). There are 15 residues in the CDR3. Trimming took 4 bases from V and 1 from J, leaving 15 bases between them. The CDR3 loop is CSATSVDRRTDTQYF. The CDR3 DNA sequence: TGCAGTGCTACCTCGGTGGACAGACGCACAGATACGCAGTATTTT.

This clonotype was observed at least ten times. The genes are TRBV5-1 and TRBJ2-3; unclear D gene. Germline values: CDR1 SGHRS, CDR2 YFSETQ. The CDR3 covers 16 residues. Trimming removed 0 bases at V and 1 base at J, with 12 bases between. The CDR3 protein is CASSLGRTPGTDTQYF. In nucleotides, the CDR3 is TGCGCCAGCAGCTTGGGACGGACCCCAGGCACAGATACGCAGTATTTT.

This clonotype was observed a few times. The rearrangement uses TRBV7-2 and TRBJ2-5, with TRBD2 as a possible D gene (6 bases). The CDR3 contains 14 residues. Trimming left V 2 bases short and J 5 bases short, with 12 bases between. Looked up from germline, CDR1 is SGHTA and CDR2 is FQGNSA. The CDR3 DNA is TGTGCCAGCAGCTTATGGCGGAGGGAGGAGACCCAGTACTTC. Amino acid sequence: CASSLWRREETQYF.

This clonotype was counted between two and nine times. The CDR3, as DNA: TGTGCCAGCAGCTTGTGGAGTCAAGAGACCCAGTACTTC. The encoded protein is CASSLWSQETQYF. The chain recombines TRBV7-2 with TRBJ2-5; D gene ambiguous. The ends were cut back, 3 bases at V and 2 bases at J, with 7 bases in the middle. CDR1 and CDR2 (germline): SGHTA, FQGNSA. The CDR3 has 13 amino acids. Filled out from reference TRBV7-2 and TRBJ2-5, the complete variable domain reads GAGVSQSPSNKVTEKGKDVELRCDPISGHTALYWYRQSLGQGLEFLIYFQGNSAPDKSGLPSDRFSAERTGGSVSTLTIQRTQQEDSAVYLCASSLWSQETQYFGPGTRLLVL.

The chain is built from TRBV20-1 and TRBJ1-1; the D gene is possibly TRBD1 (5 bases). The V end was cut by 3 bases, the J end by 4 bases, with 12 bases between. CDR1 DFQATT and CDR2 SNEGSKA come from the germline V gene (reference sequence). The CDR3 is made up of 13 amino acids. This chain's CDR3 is CSARDKRVTEAFF. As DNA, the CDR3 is TGCAGTGCTAGGGACAAGAGGGTCACTGAAGCTTTCTTT.

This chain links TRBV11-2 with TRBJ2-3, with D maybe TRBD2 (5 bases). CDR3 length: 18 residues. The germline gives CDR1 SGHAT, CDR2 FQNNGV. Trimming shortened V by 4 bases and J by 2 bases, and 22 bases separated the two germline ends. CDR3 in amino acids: CASSSRALLTTFTDTQYF. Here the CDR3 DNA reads TGTGCCAGCAGCTCGAGGGCCCTACTCACGACCTTCACAGATACGCAGTATTTT.

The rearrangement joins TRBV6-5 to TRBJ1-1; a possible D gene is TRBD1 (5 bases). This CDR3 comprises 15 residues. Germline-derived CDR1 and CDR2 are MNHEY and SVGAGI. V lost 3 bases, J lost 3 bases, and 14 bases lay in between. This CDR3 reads CASSYGPGRDTEAFF. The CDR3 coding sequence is TGTGCCAGCAGTTATGGGCCAGGGAGGGACACTGAAGCTTTCTTT.

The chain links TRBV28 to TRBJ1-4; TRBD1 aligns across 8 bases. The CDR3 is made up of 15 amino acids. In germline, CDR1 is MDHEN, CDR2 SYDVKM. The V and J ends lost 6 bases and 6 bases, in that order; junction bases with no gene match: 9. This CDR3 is CASRSDRGWDEKLFF. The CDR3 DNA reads TGTGCCAGCAGGAGCGACAGGGGCTGGGATGAAAAACTGTTTTTT.

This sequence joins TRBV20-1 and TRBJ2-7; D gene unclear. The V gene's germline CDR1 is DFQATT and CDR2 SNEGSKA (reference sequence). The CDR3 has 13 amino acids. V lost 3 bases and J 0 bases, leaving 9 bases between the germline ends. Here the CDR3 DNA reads TGCAGTGCTAGCACGGTTATCTCCTACGAGCAGTACTTC. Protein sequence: CSASTVISYEQYF.

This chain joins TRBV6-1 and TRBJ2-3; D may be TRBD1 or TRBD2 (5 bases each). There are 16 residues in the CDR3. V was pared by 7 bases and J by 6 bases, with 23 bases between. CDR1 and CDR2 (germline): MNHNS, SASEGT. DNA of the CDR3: TGTGCCAGCACCCAGGCTCTTGAGGGGTATCGCGATACGCAGTATTTT. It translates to CASTQALEGYRDTQYF.

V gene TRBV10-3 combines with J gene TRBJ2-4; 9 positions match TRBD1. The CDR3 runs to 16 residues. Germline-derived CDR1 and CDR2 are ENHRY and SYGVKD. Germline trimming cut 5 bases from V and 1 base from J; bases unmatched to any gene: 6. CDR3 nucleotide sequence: TGTGCCATCAGTTGGGACAGGGAGGGGGCCAAAAACATTCAGTACTTC. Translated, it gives CAISWDREGAKNIQYF.

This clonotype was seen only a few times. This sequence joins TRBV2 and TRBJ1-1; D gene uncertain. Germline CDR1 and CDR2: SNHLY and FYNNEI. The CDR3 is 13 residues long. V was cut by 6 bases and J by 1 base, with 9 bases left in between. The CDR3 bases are TGTGCCAGCAGGGCGGGCGGGAACACTGAAGCTTTCTTT. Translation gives CASRAGGNTEAFF.

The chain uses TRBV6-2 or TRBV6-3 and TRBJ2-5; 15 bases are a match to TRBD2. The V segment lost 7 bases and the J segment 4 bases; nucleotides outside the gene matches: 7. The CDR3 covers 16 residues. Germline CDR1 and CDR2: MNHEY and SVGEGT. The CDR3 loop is CASTGLAGGTGETQYF. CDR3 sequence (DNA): TGTGCCAGCACCGGACTAGCGGGGGGGACCGGAGAGACCCAGTACTTC.

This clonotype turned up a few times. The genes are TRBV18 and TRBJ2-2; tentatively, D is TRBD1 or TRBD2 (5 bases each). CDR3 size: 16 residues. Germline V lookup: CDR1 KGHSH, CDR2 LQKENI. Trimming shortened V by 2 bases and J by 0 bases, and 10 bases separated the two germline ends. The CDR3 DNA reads TGTGCCAGCTCACCATTGAGAGGGGCGAACACCGGGGAGCTGTTTTTT. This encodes CASSPLRGANTGELFF. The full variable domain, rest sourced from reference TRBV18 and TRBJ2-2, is NAGVMQNPRHLVRRRGQEARLRCSPMKGHSHVYWYRQLPEEGLKFMVYLQKENIIDESGMPKERFSAEFPKEGPSILRIQQVVRGDSAAYFCASSPLRGANTGELFFGEGSRLTVL.

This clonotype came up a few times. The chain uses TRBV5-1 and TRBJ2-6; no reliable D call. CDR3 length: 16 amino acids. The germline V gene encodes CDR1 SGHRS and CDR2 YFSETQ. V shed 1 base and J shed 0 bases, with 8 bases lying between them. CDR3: CASSLPVSSGANVLTF. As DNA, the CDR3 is TGCGCCAGCAGCTTGCCTGTAAGCTCTGGGGCCAACGTCCTGACTTTC.

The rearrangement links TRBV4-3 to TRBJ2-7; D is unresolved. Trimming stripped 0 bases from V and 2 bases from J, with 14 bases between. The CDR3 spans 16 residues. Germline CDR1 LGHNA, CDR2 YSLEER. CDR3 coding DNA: TGCGCCAGCAGCCAAGATCTCAGGCTTACTCCCTACGAGCAGTACTTC. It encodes CASSQDLRLTPYEQYF.

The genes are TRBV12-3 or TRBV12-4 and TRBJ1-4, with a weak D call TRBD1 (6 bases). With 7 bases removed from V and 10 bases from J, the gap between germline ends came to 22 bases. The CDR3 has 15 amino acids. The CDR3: CASTLLGTLPGKLFF. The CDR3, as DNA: TGTGCCAGCACTCTCTTGGGGACATTGCCGGGAAAACTGTTTTTT.

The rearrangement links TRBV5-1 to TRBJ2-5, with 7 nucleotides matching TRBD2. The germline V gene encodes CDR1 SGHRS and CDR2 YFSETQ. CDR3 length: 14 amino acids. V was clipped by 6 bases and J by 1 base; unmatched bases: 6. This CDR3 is CASTSGTTQETQYF. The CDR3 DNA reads TGCGCCAGCACATCCGGGACTACCCAAGAGACCCAGTACTTC.

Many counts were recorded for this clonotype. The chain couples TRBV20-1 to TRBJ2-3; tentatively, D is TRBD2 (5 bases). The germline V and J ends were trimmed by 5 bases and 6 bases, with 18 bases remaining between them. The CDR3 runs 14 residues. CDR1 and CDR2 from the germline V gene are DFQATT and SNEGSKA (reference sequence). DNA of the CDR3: TGCAGTGCTTTAGACTACCGATTTGCCGATACGCAGTATTTT. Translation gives CSALDYRFADTQYF.

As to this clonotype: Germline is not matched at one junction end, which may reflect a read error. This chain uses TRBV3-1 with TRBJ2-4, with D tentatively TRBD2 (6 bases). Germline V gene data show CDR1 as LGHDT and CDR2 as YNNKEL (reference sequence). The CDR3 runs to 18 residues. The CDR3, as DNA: TGCGCCAGCAGCCAAGATGTTGGGGGAGGAGAAGCCAAAAACATTCAGTATTTC. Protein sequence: CASSQDVGGGEAKNIQYF.

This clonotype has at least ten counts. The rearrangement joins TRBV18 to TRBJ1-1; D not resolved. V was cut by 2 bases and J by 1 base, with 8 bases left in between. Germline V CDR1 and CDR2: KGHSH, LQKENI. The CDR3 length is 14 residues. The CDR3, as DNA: TGTGCCAGCTCACCAGCGGTGGGGAACACTGAAGCTTTCTTT. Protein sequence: CASSPAVGNTEAFF.